The 29 T cell receptor beta chains given below trace back to one sample, sequenced in a study of T cells in Graves' hyperthyroidism and ophthalmopathy. The investigators amplified TCR beta CDR3 regions from RNA transcripts. The primer set for the first-round RT-PCR of the TCR CDR3 was HTBI. TCRdb passed the multiplex PCR reads through MiXCR, listing each CDR3 protein once. The repertoire has roughly 290,000 distinct CDR3 sequences, roughly 14% of them found once; the top ten carry almost 8%. The specimen was blood. These receptors all come from a young woman with Graves' hyperthyroidism that later progressed to Graves' ophthalmopathy.

This clonotype was recorded at least ten times. The rearrangement links TRBV11-2 to TRBJ2-5; D gene uncertain. Germline CDR1 is SGHAT and CDR2 is FQNNGV. CDR3 length: 14 amino acids. Trimming left V 5 bases short and J 5 bases short, with 15 bases between. The CDR3 DNA reads as TGTGCCAGCAGCCGACCAGGACGTAAGGAGACCCAGTACTTC. It codes for CASSRPGRKETQYF.

Ten or more counts support this clonotype. The CDR3 spells CASSGQNQYGYTF. CDR3 nucleotides: TGTGCCAGCAGTGGACAGAACCAATATGGCTACACCTTC. The J gene is TRBJ1-2, the V gene TRBV2; maybe TRBD1 (5 bases). CDR3 size: 13 residues. Trimming removed 4 bases from V and 5 bases from J, with 11 bases in between. CDR1 is SNHLY and CDR2 is FYNNEI in the germline V gene.

With regard to this clonotype: A much larger clonotype is one base distant, so this may be a read error. Since no conserved phenylalanine or tryptophan closes the CDR3, a read error is the likely cause. V usage is TRBV29-1 and J usage is TRBJ1-2; the D gene is possibly TRBD1 (5 bases). Trimming pared 3 bases from V and 3 bases from J, leaving 11 bases between. The CDR3 extends over 13 amino acids. Germline CDR1 reads SQVTM; CDR2 reads ANQGSEA. The CDR3 DNA follows: TGCAGCGTTGATCTGGGACCCTACTATGGCTACACCGTC. Protein product: CSVDLGPYYGYTV.

This clonotype occurred a few times. The CDR3 DNA is TGTGCCAGCAGCCTGAGGGGCCAGAGAGGGGCTGAAGCTTTCTTT. This sequence encodes CASSLRGQRGAEAFF. The chain combines TRBV19 with TRBJ1-1; D may be TRBD1 (5 bases). The germline V gene has CDR1 LNHDA and CDR2 SQIVND (reference sequence). The ends were cut back, 9 bases at V and 6 bases at J, with 23 bases in the middle. The CDR3 contains 15 residues.

Many counts were recorded for this clonotype. J is TRBJ2-1 and V is TRBV7-9; D gene ambiguous. Trimming took off 5 bases at V and 6 bases at J, with 8 bases between the two ends. CDR1 and CDR2 (germline): SEHNR, FQNEAQ (reference sequence). This CDR3 comprises 12 residues. The CDR3 loop is CASSHRPNEQFF. The CDR3 DNA sequence: TGTGCCAGCAGCCACCGACCCAATGAGCAGTTCTTC.

This clonotype was counted at least ten times. The J gene is TRBJ1-2, the V gene TRBV5-1; 9 bases are shared with TRBD1. The germline gives CDR1 SGHRS, CDR2 YFSETQ. After removal of 4 bases from V and 8 bases from J, the junction contained 12 bases not matched to a gene. The CDR3 extends over 15 amino acids. The CDR3 loop reads CASSNDGQGTGGYTF. The CDR3 DNA follows: TGCGCCAGCAGCAACGATGGACAGGGGACTGGGGGCTACACCTTC.

This clonotype was seen ten or more times. CDR3 sequence: CASSLWTVNQPQHF. CDR3 in DNA: TGTGCCAGCAGTTTATGGACAGTGAATCAGCCCCAGCATTTT. The V call is TRBV28, the J call TRBJ1-5; possible D gene TRBD1, 5 bases. The length of the CDR3 is 14 residues. The germline V gene encodes CDR1 MDHEN and CDR2 SYDVKM. V gave up 0 bases and J gave up 4 bases, with 7 bases separating them.

This clonotype was observed at least ten times. V is TRBV7-2 and J is TRBJ2-1, with 7 bases identical to TRBD2. The CDR3 consists of 17 residues. V shed 5 bases, J shed 3 bases, and the junction held 13 bases outside the gene matches. Germline CDR1 reads SGHTA; CDR2 reads FQGNSA. The CDR3 spells CASSVGGMQYYYNEQFF. The CDR3 DNA reads as TGTGCCAGCAGCGTGGGGGGGATGCAATATTACTACAATGAGCAGTTCTTC. Complete variable domain (other parts from reference TRBV7-2 and TRBJ2-1): GAGVSQSPSNKVTEKGKDVELRCDPISGHTALYWYRQSLGQGLEFLIYFQGNSAPDKSGLPSDRFSAERTGGSVSTLTIQRTQQEDSAVYLCASSVGGMQYYYNEQFFGPGTRLTVL.

This clonotype was counted at least ten times. The chain links TRBV30 to TRBJ1-5, with D tentatively TRBD1 (6 bases). The CDR3 has 13 amino acids. CDR1 and CDR2 from the germline V gene are GTSNPN and SVGIG (reference sequence). V gave up 2 bases and J gave up 6 bases, with 11 bases separating them. The chain's CDR3 is CAWSSPGVQPQHF. The CDR3 region has the DNA TGTGCCTGGAGTTCCCCAGGGGTTCAGCCCCAGCATTTT.

Concerning this clonotype itself: This sequence may be a read error, since a much larger clone differs from it by one base. The chain has TRBV7-3 and TRBJ2-3; weak D call: TRBD2 (6 bases). The CDR3 consists of 15 residues. The germline CDR1 and CDR2 sequences are SGHTA and FQGTGA. CDR3 in DNA: TGTGCCAGCAGCTTAATTGGGGGGACCCCAGATGCGCAGTATTTT. Translating gives CASSLIGGTPDAQYF. The variable domain in full, with the rest retrieved from reference TRBV7-3 and TRBJ2-3, is GAGVSQTPSNKVTEKGKYVELRCDPISGHTALYWYRQSLGQGPEFLIYFQGTGAADDSGLPNDRFFAVRPEGSVSTLKIQRTERGDSAVYLCASSLIGGTPDAQYFGPGTRLTVL.

The V gene is TRBV4-3, the J gene TRBJ1-1; D possibly corresponds to TRBD1 (5 bases). V was pared by 4 bases and J by 1 base, with 16 bases between. This CDR3 contains 16 residues. Germline CDR1 LGHNA, CDR2 YSLEER. The CDR3 protein is CASSRYVGQGNTEAFF. The DNA for the CDR3 is TGCGCCAGCAGCCGCTATGTTGGGCAGGGGAACACTGAAGCTTTCTTT.

In regard to this clonotype: At one end, the junction sequence differs from germline, possibly due to a read error. J is TRBJ2-1 and V is TRBV7-9, with a possible D match to TRBD2 (5 bases). The CDR3 covers 12 residues. CDR1 SEHNR and CDR2 FQNEAQ come from the germline V gene (reference sequence). CDR3 residues: CASSLGENEQLF. CDR3 DNA sequence: TGTGCCAGCAGCTTAGGGGAGAATGAGCAGCTCTTC.

Ten or more counts support this clonotype. The chain recombines TRBV27 with TRBJ2-1; 7 bases map to TRBD2. The V gene end was trimmed by 3 bases and the J gene end by 8 bases; junction bases not matched to a gene: 7. The CDR3 extends over 14 amino acids. The germline gives CDR1 MNHEY, CDR2 SMNVEV (reference sequence). The CDR3 region is CASSFEGGPHEQFF. Here the CDR3 DNA reads TGTGCCAGCAGTTTTGAGGGAGGGCCCCATGAGCAGTTCTTC.

As for this clonotype: With a much larger clone just one base away, this may be a read error. The chain employs TRBV24-1 and TRBJ2-3; 9 bases match TRBD1. This CDR3 has 15 amino acids. Germline-derived CDR1 and CDR2 are KGHDR and SFDVKD. The chain's CDR3 is CATSSGTGSTATQYF. The CDR3 bases are TGTGCCACCAGTTCGGGGACAGGGAGCACAGCTACGCAGTATTTT.

This clonotype has ten or more counts. The chain uses TRBV11-2 and TRBJ2-1; 10 nucleotides align to TRBD2. The CDR3 spans 17 residues. Germline V gene lookup returns CDR1 SGHAT and CDR2 FQNNGV. With 4 bases clipped from V and 3 bases from J, the junction kept 9 bases outside the gene matches. CDR3 DNA sequence: TGTGCCAGCAGCTACACCGGGACTAGCGACTACTACAATGAGCAGTTCTTC. Its protein is CASSYTGTSDYYNEQFF.

The table lists this clonotype with many counts. The chain joins TRBV6-1 to TRBJ2-5; 9 bases agree with TRBD1. The germline CDR1 and CDR2 sequences are MNHNS and SASEGT. The CDR3 has 13 amino acids. J gave up 3 bases and V 9 bases, and 5 bases lay outside the gene matches. The CDR3 DNA reads as TGTGCCAGGAGATGGGACAGGGAAGAGACCCAGTACTTC. Protein sequence: CARRWDREETQYF.

This clonotype was found a few times. This chain connects TRBV12-3 or TRBV12-4 to TRBJ1-3, with 7 bases identical to TRBD1. V trimming: 7 bases; J trimming: 0 bases; junction bases outside the gene matches: 9. The CDR3 extends over 16 amino acids. Here the CDR3 DNA reads TGTGCCAGCACCCGACAGGGCTTAAGCTCTGGAAACACCATATATTTT. Encoded protein: CASTRQGLSSGNTIYF.

The sample holds many counts of this clonotype. This chain links TRBV5-5 with TRBJ1-2; the match to TRBD1 covers 8 bases. Germline-derived CDR1 and CDR2 are SGHKS and YYEKEE (reference sequence). Trimming cost V 5 bases and J 4 bases; bases outside gene matches: 10. The CDR3 is 15 amino acids. The CDR3 DNA reads as TGTGCCAGCAGTCCGGGACAGGAGCGGGTCTATGGCTACACCTTC. Protein sequence: CASSPGQERVYGYTF. Together with reference TRBV5-5 and TRBJ1-2, the CDR3 gives the full variable domain: DAGVTQSPTHLIKTRGQQVTLRCSPISGHKSVSWYQQVLGQGPQFIFQYYEKEERGRGNFPDRFSARQFPNYSSELNVNALLLGDSALYLCASSPGQERVYGYTFGSGTRLTVV.

The sample holds many counts of this clonotype. The J gene is TRBJ1-1, the V gene TRBV4-1; 7 bases match TRBD1. Germline CDR1 reads MGHRA; CDR2 reads YSYEKL. V lost 2 bases, J lost 5 bases, and 14 bases stayed unmatched. CDR3 length: 17 amino acids. The CDR3: CASSQSVARGGRTEAFF. The CDR3, as DNA: TGCGCCAGCAGCCAATCGGTAGCCAGGGGGGGACGTACTGAAGCTTTCTTT.

There are many counts of this clonotype. The rearrangement joins TRBV28 to TRBJ1-2; D may be TRBD1 (6 bases). The V end was cut by 4 bases, the J end by 4 bases, with 7 bases between. Germline CDR1 reads MDHEN; CDR2 reads SYDVKM. The CDR3 length is 12 residues. The chain's CDR3 is CASSWTVYGYTF. CDR3 sequence (DNA): TGTGCCAGCAGTTGGACAGTCTATGGCTACACCTTC.

This clonotype was counted many times. The chain combines TRBV30 with TRBJ1-6; the D is unclear. V was shortened by 2 bases and J by 9 bases, with 14 bases between the two germline ends. Germline values: CDR1 GTSNPN, CDR2 SVGIG (reference sequence). The CDR3 loop spans 14 amino acids. CDR3 region: CAWSSGSGISPLHF. The CDR3 DNA follows: TGTGCCTGGAGTTCGGGCTCTGGTATTTCACCCCTCCACTTT. Filled out from reference TRBV30 and TRBJ1-6, the complete variable domain reads SQTIHQWPATLVQPVGSPLSLECTVEGTSNPNLYWYRQAAGRGLQLLFYSVGIGQISSEVPQNLSASRPQDRQFILSSKKLLLSDSGFYLCAWSSGSGISPLHFGNGTRLTVT.

This clonotype was seen many times. This sequence joins TRBV7-3 and TRBJ2-5, with D unclear. V was clipped by 4 bases and J by 5 bases, with 11 bases between them. CDR1 and CDR2 (germline): SGHTA, FQGTGA. This CDR3 comprises 13 residues. DNA of the CDR3: TGTGCCAGCAGCTACGCCTTGGGGGAGACCCAGTACTTC. Translating it yields CASSYALGETQYF.

This clonotype was detected many times. The chain carries TRBV9 and TRBJ2-1; the D gene could be TRBD1 or TRBD2 (5 bases each). Per germline, CDR1 SGDLS and CDR2 YYNGEE. The CDR3 is 12 amino acids. Trimming stripped 3 bases from V and 13 bases from J, with 14 bases between. CDR3 sequence: CASSADRDPQFF. CDR3 nucleotides: TGTGCCAGCAGCGCGGACCGGGACCCTCAGTTCTTC.

The table lists this clonotype with many counts. The chain joins TRBV20-1 to TRBJ2-1, with TRBD2 as a possible D gene (5 bases). Germline loops: CDR1 DFQATT, CDR2 SNEGSKA (reference sequence). The CDR3 consists of 15 residues. V lost 0 bases, J lost 4 bases, and 13 bases lay in between. CDR3 sequence (DNA): TGCAGTGCTAGAGATATGCTAGCTATATACAATGAGCAGTTCTTC. Protein: CSARDMLAIYNEQFF.

This clonotype has more than one count but fewer than ten. The gene calls are TRBV7-3 and TRBJ2-7; tentative D call: TRBD2 (6 bases). Germline lookup yields CDR1 SGHTA and CDR2 FQGTGA. The CDR3 loop spans 14 amino acids. V was trimmed by 2 bases and J by 5 bases, leaving 13 bases between them. The CDR3 bases are TGTGCCAGCAGCTTAGGCCCGGGAGCCGACGAGCAGTACTTC. Its translation is CASSLGPGADEQYF.

This clonotype was seen many times. The chain uses TRBV7-2 and TRBJ1-5, with TRBD1 matching 7 bases. CDR1 and CDR2 from the germline V gene are SGHTA and FQGNSA. J was trimmed by 4 bases and V by 5 bases; bases with no gene match: 8. This CDR3 has 15 amino acids. CDR3 coding DNA: TGTGCCAGCAGCCATAAGACAGGGACTAATCAGCCCCAGCATTTT. It is translated as CASSHKTGTNQPQHF.

This clonotype was picked up a small number of times. The gene calls are TRBV25-1 and TRBJ2-5; no reliable D call. Trimming stripped 3 bases from V and 4 bases from J, with 12 bases between. CDR1 is MGHDK and CDR2 is SYGVNS in the germline V gene. CDR3 size: 14 residues. CDR3 nucleotides: TGTGCCAGCAGTGACCCCCGCGTGCTAGAGACCCAGTACTTC. It encodes CASSDPRVLETQYF.

The chain employs TRBV7-2 and TRBJ2-7, with TRBD2 matching over 8 bases. Germline CDR1 SGHTA, CDR2 FQGNSA. Trimming at V came to 1 base and at J to 4 bases, leaving 9 bases not matched to a gene. This CDR3 is built from 16 residues. The CDR3: CASSLGVSGGRYEQYF. The CDR3 bases are TGTGCCAGCAGCTTAGGGGTCTCGGGAGGGCGGTACGAGCAGTACTTC.

This clonotype was detected a few times. The chain carries TRBV24-1 and TRBJ2-2; perhaps TRBD1 as D (5 bases). The V gene's germline CDR1 is KGHDR and CDR2 SFDVKD. CDR3 length equals 17 residues. V lost 4 bases and J lost 0, with 14 bases in between. As DNA, the CDR3 is TGTGCCACCAGTGACCTGGACAAGACCGCGAACACCGGGGAGCTGTTTTTT. The encoded protein is CATSDLDKTANTGELFF.